This T cell receptor beta chain emerged from a study of blood T cell repertoires in COVID-19. Assay: immunoSEQ multiplex PCR; the TCRdb copy retains only in-frame clones and omits some. Of under 300,000 clones listed, about 86% are singletons. The J segment lost 4 bases and the V segment lost 0 bases, leaving 9 bases of the junction unmatched. CDR1 and CDR2 from the germline V gene are WNHNN and SYGVQD (reference sequence). The CDR3 extends over 17 amino acids. Material for sequencing was peripheral blood. The chain employs TRBV10-1 and TRBJ2-1; 7 bases agree with TRBD2. The clonotype originates from a woman in her thirties with COVID-19, enrolled during active disease. CDR3 amino acids: CASSESLTSLTYNEQFF. The CDR3 DNA sequence: TGCGCCAGCAGTGAGTCCCTGACTAGCCTAACTTACAATGAGCAGTTCTTC.